There are many counts of the clone carrying this T cell receptor beta chain. Its antigen is currently unknown. RNA transcripts yielded amplified TCR beta CDR3 regions. First-round RT-PCR with HTBI primers amplified the TCR CDR3 region. TCRdb reprocessed the multiplex PCR reads with MiXCR, giving one entry per CDR3 protein. The sample comprises about 520,000 distinct CDR3 sequences, 24% of which are singletons, and over 9% rests with the top ten. This entry belongs to a study of T cells in Graves' hyperthyroidism and ophthalmopathy. Overall study findings and caveats: In blood, most of the thyroid clonotypes expanded above 0.001 were also present.

The CDR3 spans 11 residues. V shed 3 bases and J shed 5 bases, with 5 bases lying between them. In germline, CDR1 is MNHNS, CDR2 SASEGT. The sample taken for sequencing was blood. The clonotype originates from a woman aged 25-40 years with Graves' ophthalmopathy. The chain combines TRBV6-1 with TRBJ2-7; D may correspond to TRBD1 or TRBD2 (5 bases each). The CDR3 bases are TGTGCCAGCAGTGAGGGGGACGAGCAGTACTTC. It is translated as CASSEGDEQYF.